The rows below give T cell receptor beta chains drawn from one sample of a study of cytomegalovirus exposure and HLA in healthy donors. Repertoires were generated with immunoSEQ multiplex PCR, while TCRdb's copy carries only in-frame clones and drops some. The table lists approximately 140,000 clones, with under 2.5% in the top ten. Sequenced: PBMCs. These receptors originate from a woman between 18 and 29 years old in good health and CMV-seronegative. Each CDR3 is given with its conserved first and last residue. Each record gives: V gene, CDR3 protein.

>TRBV27
CASSFLRGSYNEQFF
>TRBV7-9
CASSPMTDFYGYTF
>TRBV6-5
CASSYSSGNPEAFF
>TRBV9
CASSVGDHRELINEQFF
>TRBV15
CASRLAGVDTQYF
>TRBV2
CASSEARGTEAFF
>TRBV7-8
CASIHIGGIFTDTQYF
>TRBV6-1
CASVKRDQPSEQFF
>TRBV5-6
CASSTMGGTGELFF
>TRBV30
CAWTRGANEQFF
>TRBV28
CASRTGNYGYTF
>TRBV6-1
CATWRGAEAFF
>TRBV7-9
CASRQGAGGELFF
>TRBV30
CAWTLRRNTEAFF
>TRBV29-1
CSVELAYNNEQFF
>TRBV6-5
CASSFGLAEKQFF
>TRBV29-1
CSAREVWETQYF
>TRBV29-1
CSVTTGGGQPQHF
>TRBV4-3
CASSQDGGAGGIYNEQFF
>TRBV10-3
CATTSGLLDTQYF
>TRBV7-2
CASSLGPAGGPETQYF
>TRBV6-1
CASTTSGTGSGELFF
>TRBV28
CASTPPGGHQPQHF
>TRBV19
CASSIGGPYNEQFF
>TRBV5-1
CASSLANEQFF
>TRBV30
CAWSGTSGRSVDTQYF
>TRBV6-1
CASSDGGLASYEQYF
>TRBV19
CASSGQGAGQPQHF
>TRBV7-8
CASSLGRSTYYNEQFF